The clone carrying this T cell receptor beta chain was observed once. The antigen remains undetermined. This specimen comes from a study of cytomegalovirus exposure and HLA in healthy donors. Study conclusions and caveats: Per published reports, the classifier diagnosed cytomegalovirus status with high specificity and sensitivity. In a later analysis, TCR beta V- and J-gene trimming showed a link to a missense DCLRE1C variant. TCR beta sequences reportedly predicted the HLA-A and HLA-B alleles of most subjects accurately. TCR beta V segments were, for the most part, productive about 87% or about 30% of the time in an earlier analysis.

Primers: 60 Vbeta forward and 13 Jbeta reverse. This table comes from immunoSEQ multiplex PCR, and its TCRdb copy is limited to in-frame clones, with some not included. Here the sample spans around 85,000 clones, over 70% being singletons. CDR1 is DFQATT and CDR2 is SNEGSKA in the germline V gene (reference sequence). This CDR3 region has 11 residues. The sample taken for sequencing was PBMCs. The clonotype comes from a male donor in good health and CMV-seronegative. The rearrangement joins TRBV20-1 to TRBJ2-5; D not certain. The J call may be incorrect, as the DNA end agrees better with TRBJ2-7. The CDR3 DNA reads TGCAGTACTTCCGTGGGCGACGAGCAGTACTTC. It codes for CSTSVGDEQYF.